This T cell receptor (beta chain) comes out of a study of shared clonotypes between healthy human individuals (dated by TCRdb to about 2020). In terms of the full investigation: The cohort comprised two women and three men aged 18 to 49 years. For each donor, CD4 naive and CD4 memory were each given three plates, CD8 naive was given two plates, and CD8 memory was given one plate. To estimate repertoire size and how much clonotypes are shared between individuals, the study performed deep sequencing of blood TCR repertoires from a few healthy adults. Libraries were prepared and TCR repertoires were sequenced by different laboratories using diverse techniques, in order to increase sequencing depth and limit assay-specific biases. Each donor's leukapheresis produced roughly between roughly 0.85 and 9.5 billion PBMCs. What the study reported, not specific to this receptor: Naive subsets generally had larger estimated clonotype richness than memory subsets did. Sampling was restricted to blood, and TCR repertoires in tissue are likely to differ from TCR repertoires in blood. The small number of donors limited the genetic and exposure-history diversity represented. Compared with non-shared clonotypes, the clonotypes found in all four sorted-subset donors had higher generation probabilities. Based on pairwise subsampling, the degree of clonotype sharing among donors was expected to be affected by sequencing depth. Approximately 5% of naive CD4, around 3.6% of naive CD8, approximately 2% of memory CD4, and more than 0.35% of memory CD8 clonotypes were shared across several donors. Even with the large sequencing depth, rarefaction of the sorted-subset datasets indicated that sequencing was incomplete.

For CDR1 and CDR2, the germline V gene lists MNHNS and SASEGT. The CDR3, from cysteine to phenylalanine, totals 14 residues. Only the CDR3 DNA stays, 42 bases, in frame from base 1. Here V drops 6 bases and J drops 4 bases, and the junction holds 8 bases not matched to any gene. Using the deep immunoSEQ assay, multiplex PCR amplified TCR CDR3 regions from genomic DNA. Extracted genomic DNA from each cell subset was distributed evenly across all wells of several immunoSEQ 96-well plates, and each plate was treated as a replicate. For sorted subsets, each replicate PCR was loaded with about 0.2 ug genomic DNA, equivalent to 30,000 or so T cell genomes. The purified libraries were quantified using a Qubit 3.0 fluorometer, sized with a Bioanalyzer 2100, and then quantified again using the KAPA Library Quantification kit. Every immunoSEQ 96-well plate was sequenced on a dedicated single-read 150-cycle Illumina NextSeq 550 flow cell. Per the authors' processing: Because only junctional sequences without quality scores were contained in the immunoSEQ output, filtering matching that applied to full-length reads could not be performed. Sequences were annotated with PyIR, a Python wrapper for IgBLAST v1.9, and V/J genes and CDR3 were assigned using IMGT germline references. Reads were removed for weak V/J assignments (E-value above 1e-6), missing CDR3, stop codons, out-of-frame junctions, or ambiguous translated residues. A V3J clonotype was defined by an identical inferred V gene, J gene, and CDR3 amino acid sequence. The percentage overlap between two repertoires was calculated by dividing the number of shared unique clonotypes by the size of the smaller repertoire. RTK rarefaction, the Chao1 estimator, and Recon v2.1 estimates of unobserved clonotypes were used to assess repertoire richness. Generation probabilities for all TCRbeta clonotypes obtained by the gDNA method from a handful of donors were computed using OLGA. TCRdb re-hosts the immuneACCESS table, in-frame sequences only. Its copies lack some clones; in the studies checked, an unresolved V gene accounts for under half of them, and the cause for the rest is not known. D and trimming were read from the DNA, whereas the V and J calls and clone size are those reported in that table. This sample holds fewer than 1 million clones; 90% to 98% were observed only once. In total, the top ten clones hold over 0.2% of the sample.

On this clone: What this receptor recognizes is not known. One base away there is no much larger clone; base qualities are not given.

CD8 naive samples consisted of CD45RO-negative cells that were positively selected for CCR7, yielding a CD45RA+CCR7+ population without TemRA cells. Donors were healthy HIV-negative adults with no recently reported acute infections or vaccinations. Only Caucasian adults living in Nashville, Tennessee, USA were represented among the donors. After blood collection by leukapheresis, PBMCs were isolated using Ficoll-Histopaque density gradient centrifugation and then cryopreserved in the vapor phase of liquid nitrogen. Purity and quantity of every magnetically sorted T cell population were checked by analytical flow cytometry. Genomic DNA was isolated from each sorted fraction and quantified by UV absorbance on a Nanodrop 2000c.

The TCR originated in a man aged 30-40 years in good health. The sequence joins TRBV6-1 to TRBJ1-2; the junction holds 7 bases that match TRBD1. The sample comprised naive CD8+ T cells sorted from blood. This specimen's cell subset or site label, per the study, means: CD45RA+CCR7+. The nucleotides read TGTGCCAGCAGGGACAGGACAGAGGGCTATGGCTACACCTTC. This is translated as CASRDRTEGYGYTF.